Reported below is one T cell receptor beta chain. These data come from a study of blood T cell repertoires in COVID-19. Across the whole study: Samples representing acute and convalescent COVID-19 were sourced from the United States, Italy and Spain. Sample material is recorded as cDNA or gDNA derived from T cells, B-cell-depleted T cells, or PBMCs.

Source study methods: Amplified reference gene primers provided the basis for estimating nucleated cell counts. Sequencing was performed with immunoSEQ multiplex PCR; in TCRdb, only in-frame clones are kept and a portion is missing. The V and J calls and clone size are taken from that table; D and trimming were inferred from the DNA. This table has 150,000 to 200,000 clones, around 89% appearing once. The germline CDR1 and CDR2 sequences are MDHEN and SYDVKM. This CDR3 is 14 amino acids long. Trimming at V came to 2 bases and at J to 3 bases, leaving 4 bases not matched to a gene. The chain links TRBV28 to TRBJ2-7; TRBD2 matches at 7 bases. What was sequenced was peripheral blood. This receptor was identified in a man over 45 with acute or convalescent COVID-19. CDR3 sequence reads: CASSLTSEIYEQYF. As DNA, the CDR3 is TGTGCCAGCAGTTTAACTAGCGAGATCTACGAGCAGTACTTC.